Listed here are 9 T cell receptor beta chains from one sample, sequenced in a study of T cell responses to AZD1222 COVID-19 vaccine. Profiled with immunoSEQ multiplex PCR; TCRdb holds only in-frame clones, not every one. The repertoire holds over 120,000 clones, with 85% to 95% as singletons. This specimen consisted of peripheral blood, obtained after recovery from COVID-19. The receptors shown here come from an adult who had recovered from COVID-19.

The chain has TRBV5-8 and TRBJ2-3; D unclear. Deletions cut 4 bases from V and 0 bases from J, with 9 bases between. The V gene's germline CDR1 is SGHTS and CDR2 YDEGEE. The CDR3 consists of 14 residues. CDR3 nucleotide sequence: TGTGCCAGCAGCCCGACTGGGAGCACAGATACGCAGTATTTT. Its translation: CASSPTGSTDTQYF.

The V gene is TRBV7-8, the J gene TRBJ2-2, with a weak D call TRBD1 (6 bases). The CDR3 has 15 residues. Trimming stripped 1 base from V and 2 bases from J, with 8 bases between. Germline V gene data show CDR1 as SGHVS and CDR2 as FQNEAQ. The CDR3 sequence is CASSLDRVNTGELFF. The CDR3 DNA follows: TGTGCCAGCAGCTTAGACAGGGTTAACACCGGGGAGCTGTTTTTT.

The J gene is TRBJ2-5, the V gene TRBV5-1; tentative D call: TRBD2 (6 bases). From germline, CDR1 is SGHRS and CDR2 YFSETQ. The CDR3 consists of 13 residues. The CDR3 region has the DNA TGCGCGTCAACGTGGGGAGGTGGCCAGACCCAGTACTTC. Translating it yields CASTWGGGQTQYF. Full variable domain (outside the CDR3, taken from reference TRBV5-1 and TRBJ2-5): KAGVTQTPRYLIKTRGQQVTLSCSPISGHRSVSWYQQTPGQGLQFLFEYFSETQRNKGNFPGRFSGRQFSNSRSEMNVSTLELGDSALYLCASTWGGGQTQYFGPGTRLLVL.

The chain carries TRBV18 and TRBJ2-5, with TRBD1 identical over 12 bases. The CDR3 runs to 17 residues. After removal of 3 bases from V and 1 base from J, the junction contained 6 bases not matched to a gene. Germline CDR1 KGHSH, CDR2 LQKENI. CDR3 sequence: CASSPLGQGAIQETQYF. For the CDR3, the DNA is TGTGCCAGCTCACCCCTGGGACAGGGGGCGATCCAAGAGACCCAGTACTTC.

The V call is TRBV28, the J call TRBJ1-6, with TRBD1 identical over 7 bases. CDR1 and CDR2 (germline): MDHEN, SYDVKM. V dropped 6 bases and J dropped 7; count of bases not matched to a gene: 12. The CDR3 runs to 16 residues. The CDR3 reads CASSRPSGGSNSPLHF. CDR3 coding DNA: TGTGCCAGCAGCCGTCCCTCAGGGGGGAGCAATTCACCCCTCCACTTT.

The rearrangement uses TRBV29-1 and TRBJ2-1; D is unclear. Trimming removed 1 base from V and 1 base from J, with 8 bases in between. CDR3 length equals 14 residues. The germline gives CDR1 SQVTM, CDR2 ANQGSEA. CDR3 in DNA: TGCAGCGTTGAAGGTAGGATTTCCTACAATGAGCAGTTCTTC. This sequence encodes CSVEGRISYNEQFF.

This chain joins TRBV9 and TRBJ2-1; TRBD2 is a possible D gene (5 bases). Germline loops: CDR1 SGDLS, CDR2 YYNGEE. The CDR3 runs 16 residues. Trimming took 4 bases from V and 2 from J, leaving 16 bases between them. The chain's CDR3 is CASSPRGEPPYNEQFF. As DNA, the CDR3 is TGTGCCAGCAGCCCCCGTGGGGAGCCACCCTACAATGAGCAGTTCTTC.

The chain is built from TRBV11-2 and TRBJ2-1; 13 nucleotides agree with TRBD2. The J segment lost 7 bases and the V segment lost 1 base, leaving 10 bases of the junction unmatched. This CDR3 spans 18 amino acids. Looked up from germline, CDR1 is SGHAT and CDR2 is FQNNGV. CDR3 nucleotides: TGTGCCAGCAGCTTAGTGGGGTGGACTAGCGGGAGAGGGAATGAGCAGTTCTTC. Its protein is CASSLVGWTSGRGNEQFF.

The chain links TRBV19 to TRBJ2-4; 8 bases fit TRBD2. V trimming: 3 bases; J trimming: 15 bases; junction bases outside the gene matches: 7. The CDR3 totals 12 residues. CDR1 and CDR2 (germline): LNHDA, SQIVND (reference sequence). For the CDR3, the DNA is TGTGCCAGTAGTATTAAGCGGGAGAGAGGGTACTTC. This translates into CASSIKRERGYF.